The rows below give T cell receptor beta chains drawn from one sample of a study of beta chain features in type 1 diabetes. TCRdb keeps only in-frame clones here, not all; method: immunoSEQ multiplex PCR. Found here are about 150,000 clones, around 10% of them singletons; the top ten hold roughly 0.45%. The sequenced material came from central memory CD4+ T cells from blood. These receptors were taken from a man aged 25-45 years with type 1 diabetes. Each CDR3 is given with its conserved first and last residue. The order of the fields is D gene, CDR3 length, V gene, CDR3 protein. D genes are given only for firm matches.

>TRBD2|15|TRBV11-3
CASSSSGGGGLEQFF
>TRBD2|18|TRBV27
CASSFTAGVQTRTDTQYF
>TRBD1|16|TRBV5-1
CASSLDGVAGGYEQYF
>TRBD2|14|TRBV9
CASSGLADTGELFF
>TRBD1|14|TRBV6-6
CASRTPETGDEQYF
>TRBD1|14|TRBV29-1
CSVSGQAGGEKLFF
>-|15|TRBV2
CASSEYLIAKNIQYF
>TRBD2|14|TRBV7-2
CASSLGGSLGELFF
>-|14|TRBV29-1
CSVEGGRGADTQYF
>TRBD2|15|TRBV19
CASTGSGIAKNIQYF
>-|14|TRBV5-1
CASSSDNVGETQYF
>TRBD1|17|TRBV2
CASTLAAGQGAHEKLFF
>-|13|TRBV9
CAKGQGALYEQYF
>-|18|TRBV5-1
CASSLVPPPGVAKNIQYF
>-|15|TRBV11-2
CASSLVRGGTGELFF
>-|15|TRBV11-2
CASSAQYRVHNEQFF
>-|15|TRBV28
CASSSAGPSGYGYTF
>TRBD2|18|TRBV5-6
CASSFKREGTRGTDTQYF
>-|13|TRBV14
CASSQVNRETQYF
>-|14|TRBV4-2
CASSQVVARNEQFF
>TRBD1|16|TRBV19
CASSITGGAGANVLTF
>-|16|TRBV5-1
CASSSGAGGSYNEQFF
>TRBD2|15|TRBV5-1
CASSLAGVSYNEQFF
>TRBD1|17|TRBV7-8
CASSNLPTGKNTGELFF
>TRBD1|15|TRBV25-1
CASSLRGTGLNEQFF
>TRBD2|16|TRBV7-2
CASSLNRGTTFSEQFF
>-|15|TRBV7-2
CASSLAEGTSGTQYF
>-|14|TRBV7-9
CASSSWTGTDTQYF
>TRBD2|13|TRBV6-1
CARRTSGRDEQYF
>TRBD1|15|TRBV5-6
CASSFTGGVNQPQHF
>TRBD2|14|TRBV7-6
CASSQSGRLNTQYF
>-|14|TRBV4-2
CASSQGQGGHGYTF
>-|12|TRBV7-8
CASTEFRETQYF
>-|14|TRBV28
CASSRGGYTDTQYF
>TRBD2|15|TRBV29-1
CSVRLAGGPTGELFF
>-|13|TRBV2
CASTFQSGTEAFF
>TRBD1|17|TRBV9
CASSVEPLGQGSGELFF
>TRBD2|14|TRBV30
CAWMTSGEVIEQFF
>-|15|TRBV4-2
CASSQEALSYNEQFF
>TRBD2|15|TRBV6-4
CASSETSGRSNEQFF